The T cell receptor beta chain described here comes from a study of shared clonotypes between healthy human individuals. Study-level information: Sampling drew on donors who were a couple of women and a few men aged 18 to 49.

Each donor was a Caucasian adult residing in Nashville, Tennessee. The CDR3 spans 14 residues. The germline V gene encodes CDR1 SGHNT and CDR2 YYREEE (reference sequence). V trimming: 5 bases; J trimming: 4 bases; junction bases outside the gene matches: 5. Sequencing used immunoSEQ multiplex PCR; TCRdb keeps in-frame clones, though not all of them. This sample has about 1 million clones; roughly 70% occur once, and the top ten carry nearly 1.5%. This sequence joins TRBV5-4 and TRBJ2-7; the match to TRBD1 covers 11 bases. The material sequenced was memory CD4+ T cells sorted from blood. The subset: CD45RA-negative fraction. This sequence was found in a man aged 18 to 29 in good health. CDR3 in DNA: TGTGCCAGCAGTCAGGACAGGGGGCGTTACGAGCAGTACTTC. Residues: CASSQDRGRYEQYF.